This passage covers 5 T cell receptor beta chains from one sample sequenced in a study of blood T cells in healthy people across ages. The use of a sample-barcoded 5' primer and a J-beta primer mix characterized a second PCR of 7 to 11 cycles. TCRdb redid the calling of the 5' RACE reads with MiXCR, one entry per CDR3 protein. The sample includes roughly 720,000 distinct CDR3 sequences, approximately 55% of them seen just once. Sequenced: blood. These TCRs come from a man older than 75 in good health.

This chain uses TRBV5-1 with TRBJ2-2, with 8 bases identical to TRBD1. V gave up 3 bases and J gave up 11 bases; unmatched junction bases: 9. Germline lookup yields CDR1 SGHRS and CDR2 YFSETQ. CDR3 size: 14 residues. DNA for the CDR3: TGCGCCAGCAGCTACATAGGACAGGGCGGAGAGCTGTTTTTT. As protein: CASSYIGQGGELFF.

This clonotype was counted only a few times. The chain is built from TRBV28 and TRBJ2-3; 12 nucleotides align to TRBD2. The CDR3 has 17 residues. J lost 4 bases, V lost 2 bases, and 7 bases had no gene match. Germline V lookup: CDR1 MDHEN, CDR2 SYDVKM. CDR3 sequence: CASSLPSLAGGADTQYF. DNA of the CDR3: TGTGCCAGCAGTTTACCCTCTCTAGCGGGAGGGGCAGATACGCAGTATTTT. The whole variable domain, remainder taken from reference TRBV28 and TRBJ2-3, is DVKVTQSSRYLVKRTGEKVFLECVQDMDHENMFWYRQDPGLGLRLIYFSYDVKMKEKGDIPEGYSVSREKKERFSLILESASTNQTSMYLCASSLPSLAGGADTQYFGPGTRLTVL.

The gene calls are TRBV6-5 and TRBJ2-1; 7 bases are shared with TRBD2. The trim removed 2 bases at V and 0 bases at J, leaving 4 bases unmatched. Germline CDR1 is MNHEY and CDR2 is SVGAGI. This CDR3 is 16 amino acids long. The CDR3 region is CASSYVGDYSYNEQFF. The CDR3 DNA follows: TGTGCCAGCAGTTACGTGGGGGACTACTCCTACAATGAGCAGTTCTTC.

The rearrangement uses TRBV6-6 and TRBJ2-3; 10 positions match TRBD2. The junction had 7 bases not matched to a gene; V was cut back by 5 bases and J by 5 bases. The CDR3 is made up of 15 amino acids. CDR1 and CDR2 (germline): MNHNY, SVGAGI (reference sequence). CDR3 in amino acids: CASSPSGRNGDTQYF. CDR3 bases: TGTGCCAGCAGTCCTAGCGGGAGAAATGGAGATACGCAGTATTTT.

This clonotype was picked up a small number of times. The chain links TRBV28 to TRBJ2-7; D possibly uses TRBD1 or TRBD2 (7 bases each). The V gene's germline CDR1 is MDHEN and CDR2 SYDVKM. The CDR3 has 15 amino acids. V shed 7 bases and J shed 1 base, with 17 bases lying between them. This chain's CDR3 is CASTDGTAGSYEQYF. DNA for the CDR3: TGTGCCAGCACTGATGGGACAGCGGGATCCTACGAGCAGTACTTC.